Reported below is one T cell receptor beta chain. Its specificity is unknown. The data stem from a study of T cell repertoires in cytomegalovirus infection. Study background: It can be stated that public TCR beta signatures indicated CMV infection as well as a matching HLA type.

TCRdb reprocessed the reads via MiXCR and lists one record per CDR3 protein. This sample has about 740,000 distinct CDR3 sequences, with 35% found just once. Study-wide findings and caveats: Dominating the ex vivo response were TCR beta clonotypes that were CMV-specific and HLA-C-restricted. Using cumulative public TCR beta family frequency, the authors identified those who carried CMV together with the relevant HLA.

The V end was cut by 7 bases, the J end by 0 bases, with 16 bases between. The germline gives CDR1 SQVTM, CDR2 ANQGSEA. This CDR3 comprises 15 residues. The source of this sequence is a human donor in good health (CMV status not recorded). Some clones in this sample may be carry-over from other donors' samples. Sequences were obtained from PBMCs. The V and J genes are TRBV29-1 and TRBJ1-3; no firm D call. The CDR3 here is CSDHLSSHSGNTIYF. CDR3 coding DNA: TGCAGCGACCATCTGTCATCCCACTCTGGAAACACCATATATTTT.